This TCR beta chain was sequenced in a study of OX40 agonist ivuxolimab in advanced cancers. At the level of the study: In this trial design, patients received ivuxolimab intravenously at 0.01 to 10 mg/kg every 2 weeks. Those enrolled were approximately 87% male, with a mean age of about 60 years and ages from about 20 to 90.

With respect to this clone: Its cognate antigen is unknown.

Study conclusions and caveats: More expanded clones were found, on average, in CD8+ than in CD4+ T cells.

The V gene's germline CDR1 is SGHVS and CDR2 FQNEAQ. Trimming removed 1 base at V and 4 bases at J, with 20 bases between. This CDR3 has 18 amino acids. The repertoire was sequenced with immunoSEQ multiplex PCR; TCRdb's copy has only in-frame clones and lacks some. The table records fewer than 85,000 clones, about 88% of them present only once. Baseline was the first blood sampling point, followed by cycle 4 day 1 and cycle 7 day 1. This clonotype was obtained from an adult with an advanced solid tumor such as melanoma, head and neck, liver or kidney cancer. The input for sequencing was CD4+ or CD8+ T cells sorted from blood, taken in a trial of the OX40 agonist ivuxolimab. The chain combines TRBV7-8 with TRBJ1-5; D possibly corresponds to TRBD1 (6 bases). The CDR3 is CASSLVAYSGAINQPQHF. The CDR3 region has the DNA TGTGCCAGCAGCTTAGTCGCTTATTCAGGGGCGATTAATCAGCCCCAGCATTTT.